Following are 10 T cell receptor beta chains from one sample sequenced in a study of cytomegalovirus exposure and HLA in healthy donors. PCR primers comprised 60 Vbeta and 13 Jbeta primers. TCRdb keeps only in-frame clones here, not all; method: immunoSEQ multiplex PCR. This table holds roughly 250,000 clones, about four fifths found once. The sample was PBMCs. These receptors all stem from a girl aged 2 to 10 in good health and CMV-seronegative.

This chain joins TRBV19 and TRBJ2-1; 8 bases align to TRBD2. The CDR3 runs 15 residues. J lost 4 bases, V lost 4 bases, and 6 bases had no gene match. In germline, CDR1 is LNHDA, CDR2 SQIVND (reference sequence). The CDR3 reads CASSTSGSGYNEQFF. The CDR3 coding sequence is TGTGCCAGTAGTACCAGCGGGAGTGGGTACAATGAGCAGTTCTTC.

The V and J genes are TRBV19 and TRBJ1-5, with TRBD1 matching 9 bases. Germline trimming cut 1 base from V and 6 bases from J; bases unmatched to any gene: 10. The CDR3 has 17 amino acids. From germline, CDR1 is LNHDA and CDR2 SQIVND (reference sequence). The DNA of the CDR3 is TGTGCCAGTAGTATAGGGGGACAGGGATGGTTCGCTCAGCCCCAGCATTTT. It is translated as CASSIGGQGWFAQPQHF. Full variable domain (rest looked up from reference TRBV19 and TRBJ1-5): DGGITQSPKYLFRKEGQNVTLSCEQNLNHDAMYWYRQDPGQGLRLIYYSQIVNDFQKGDIAEGYSVSREKKESFPLTVTSAQKNPTAFYLCASSIGGQGWFAQPQHFGDGTRLSIL.

This clone was counted a single time. The chain links TRBV5-1 to TRBJ2-3; TRBD2 aligns across 11 bases. The junction had 6 bases not matched to a gene; V was cut back by 1 base and J by 5 bases. The CDR3 consists of 16 residues. Per the germline V gene, CDR1 is SGHRS and CDR2 is YFSETQ. CDR3 residues: CASSLLGSGRGDTQYF. CDR3 in DNA: TGCGCCAGCAGCTTGCTAGGTAGCGGGAGGGGAGATACGCAGTATTTT.

The chain carries TRBV2 and TRBJ2-7; a possible D gene is TRBD2 (6 bases). This CDR3 has 14 residues. Deletions cut 6 bases from V and 3 bases from J, with 15 bases between. Germline V gene data show CDR1 as SNHLY and CDR2 as FYNNEI. The CDR3, as DNA: TGTGCCAGCAGCTACGTCGGGGGAGACTACGAGCAGTACTTC. Translated, it gives CASSYVGGDYEQYF.

This clone was counted a single time. V is TRBV9 and J is TRBJ1-6, with TRBD1 identical over 8 bases. The CDR3 extends over 15 amino acids. V lost 9 bases and J lost 7; bases outside the gene matches: 12. CDR1 is SGDLS, CDR2 YYNGEE, per germline. CDR3 nucleotides: TGTGCCACCTATTTCCCGGGACAGGAAAATTCACCCCTCCACTTT. This encodes CATYFPGQENSPLHF.

This chain links TRBV10-3 with TRBJ1-5, with 7 positions matching TRBD1. The length of the CDR3 is 15 residues. V was clipped by 3 bases and J by 4 bases; unmatched bases: 6. CDR1 is ENHRY, CDR2 SYGVKD, per germline. In DNA, the CDR3 is TGTGCCATCAGTGAATATGGACAGGAGAATCAGCCCCAGCATTTT. It specifies CAISEYGQENQPQHF.

The chain recombines TRBV4-1 with TRBJ1-1; TRBD1 is a possible D gene (6 bases). The CDR3 spans 14 residues. The V gene's germline CDR1 is MGHRA and CDR2 YSYEKL. V was clipped by 3 bases and J by 6 bases, with 14 bases between them. CDR3 protein: CASSQGQMDSEAFF. The DNA of the CDR3 is TGCGCCAGCAGCCAGGGACAAATGGACTCTGAAGCTTTCTTT.

The chain carries TRBV7-7 and TRBJ2-3; D gene uncertain. There are 15 residues in the CDR3. CDR1 and CDR2 from the germline V gene are SSHAT and FNYEAQ (reference sequence). The ends were cut back, 1 base at V and 4 bases at J, with 12 bases in the middle. CDR3 region: CASSLGGSPADTQYF. For the CDR3, the DNA is TGTGCCAGCAGCTTAGGTGGCTCCCCAGCAGATACGCAGTATTTT.

The chain employs TRBV25-1 and TRBJ2-1, with 10 bases matching TRBD2. The CDR3 has 16 residues. Germline CDR1 reads MGHDK; CDR2 reads SYGVNS. The trim removed 6 bases at V and 5 bases at J, leaving 10 bases unmatched. The CDR3 spells CASRGGAGGPDNEQFF. CDR3 nucleotides: TGTGCCAGCAGAGGGGGAGCGGGGGGGCCTGACAATGAGCAGTTCTTC. The full variable domain, rest sourced from reference TRBV25-1 and TRBJ2-1, is EADIYQTPRYLVIGTGKKITLECSQTMGHDKMYWYQQDPGMELHLIHYSYGVNSTEKGDLSSESTVSRIRTEHFPLTLESARPSHTSQYLCASRGGAGGPDNEQFFGPGTRLTVL.

The chain uses TRBV7-7 and TRBJ2-5; 12 bases agree with TRBD2. Germline assignment: CDR1 SSHAT and CDR2 FNYEAQ (reference sequence). The CDR3 runs 18 residues. The junction had 14 bases not matched to a gene; V was cut back by 5 bases and J by 4 bases. The CDR3 DNA reads TGTGCCAGCAGCCCCGTTTTTTTTCCGGGACTAGCGGGAGAGACCCAGTACTTC. Its translation is CASSPVFFPGLAGETQYF.